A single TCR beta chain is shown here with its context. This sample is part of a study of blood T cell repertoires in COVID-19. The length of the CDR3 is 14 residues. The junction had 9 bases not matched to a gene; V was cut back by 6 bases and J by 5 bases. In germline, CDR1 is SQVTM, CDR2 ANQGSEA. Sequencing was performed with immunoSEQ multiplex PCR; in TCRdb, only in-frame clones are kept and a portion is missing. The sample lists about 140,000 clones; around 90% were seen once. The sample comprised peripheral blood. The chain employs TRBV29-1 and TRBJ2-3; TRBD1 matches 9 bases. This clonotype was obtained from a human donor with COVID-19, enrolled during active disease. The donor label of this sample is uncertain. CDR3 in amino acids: CSVDRDRVGDTQYF. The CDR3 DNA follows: TGCAGCGTAGACCGGGACAGGGTCGGAGATACGCAGTATTTT.